A selection of T cell receptor beta chains follows, all from one sample in a study of shared T cell receptors in the human thymus. Repertoires were generated with immunoSEQ multiplex PCR, while TCRdb's copy carries only in-frame clones and drops some. Here the sample spans 500,000 to 750,000 clones, roughly 90% being singletons. These data are also associated with another study on human thymus T cells.

The sample was thymocytes. The receptors derive from a boy younger than two with a congenital heart defect. CDR3s include the opening cysteine and the closing phenylalanine or tryptophan. Fields, in order: J gene, D gene, V gene, clone size, CDR3 protein, CDR3 DNA. D genes are given only for firm matches. Expanded clones get a size class; other rows say once, few or many, or leave the size out.

j_call: TRBJ2-5; d_call: TRBD2; v_call: TRBV5-1; clone_size: .; cdr3_aa: CASSPEGRLAYEETQYF; cdr3_nt: TGCGCCAGCAGCCCCGAGGGGAGACTAGCGTACGAAGAGACCCAGTACTTC
j_call: TRBJ2-3; d_call: TRBD2; v_call: TRBV29-1; clone_size: .; cdr3_aa: CSVGAGGPDTQYF; cdr3_nt: TGCAGCGTTGGCGCGGGAGGGCCAGATACGCAGTATTTT
j_call: TRBJ2-1; d_call: .; v_call: TRBV10-3; clone_size: .; cdr3_aa: CAIRMQPGTPYNEQFF; cdr3_nt: TGTGCCATCAGGATGCAACCCGGGACTCCCTACAATGAGCAGTTCTTC
j_call: TRBJ1-2; d_call: .; v_call: TRBV4-3; clone_size: .; cdr3_aa: CASSQEPSRVGYTF; cdr3_nt: TGCGCCAGCAGCCAAGAGCCGAGCAGGGTGGGCTACACCTTC
j_call: TRBJ2-5; d_call: TRBD1; v_call: TRBV4-1; clone_size: once; cdr3_aa: CASSQERGRGQETQYF; cdr3_nt: TGCGCCAGCAGCCAAGAAAGGGGGCGAGGGCAAGAGACCCAGTACTTC
j_call: TRBJ2-7; d_call: .; v_call: TRBV4-3; clone_size: .; cdr3_aa: CASSQRTDPYEQYF; cdr3_nt: TGCGCCAGCAGCCAACGGACTGATCCCTACGAGCAGTACTTC
j_call: TRBJ2-1; d_call: TRBD2; v_call: TRBV4-2; clone_size: .; cdr3_aa: CASSQDGVLAVHNEQFF; cdr3_nt: TGTGCCAGCAGCCAAGATGGAGTGCTAGCGGTACACAATGAGCAGTTCTTC
j_call: TRBJ1-4; d_call: .; v_call: TRBV7-7; clone_size: .; cdr3_aa: CASSLGRTVNEKLFF; cdr3_nt: TGTGCCAGCAGCTTAGGGAGAACGGTTAATGAAAAACTGTTTTTT
j_call: TRBJ1-2; d_call: TRBD1; v_call: TRBV5-1; clone_size: .; cdr3_aa: CASSLRSDRASFYGYTF; cdr3_nt: TGCGCCAGCAGCTTGAGAAGTGACAGGGCCTCGTTCTATGGCTACACCTTC
j_call: TRBJ2-3; d_call: TRBD1; v_call: TRBV19; clone_size: .; cdr3_aa: CASSKAWDRRADTQYF; cdr3_nt: TGTGCCAGTAGTAAGGCGTGGGACAGGAGAGCAGATACGCAGTATTTT
j_call: TRBJ2-7; d_call: TRBD2; v_call: TRBV11-3; clone_size: .; cdr3_aa: CASSFTPGLAGCSYEQYF; cdr3_nt: TGTGCCAGCAGCTTCACCCCGGGACTAGCGGGGTGCTCCTACGAGCAGTACTTC
j_call: TRBJ2-7; d_call: TRBD2; v_call: TRBV7-2; clone_size: .; cdr3_aa: CASSLAASGISYEQYF; cdr3_nt: TGTGCCAGCAGCTTAGCGGCTAGCGGGATCTCCTACGAGCAGTACTTC
j_call: TRBJ1-2; d_call: TRBD1; v_call: TRBV7-3; clone_size: .; cdr3_aa: CASSLTGDGGYTF; cdr3_nt: TGTGCCAGCAGCCTTACAGGGGACGGGGGCTACACCTTC
j_call: TRBJ1-5; d_call: .; v_call: TRBV7-9; clone_size: .; cdr3_aa: CASSSGTNSNQPQHF; cdr3_nt: TGTGCCAGCAGTTCAGGGACTAATAGCAATCAGCCCCAGCATTTT
j_call: TRBJ2-2; d_call: TRBD2; v_call: TRBV14; clone_size: few; cdr3_aa: CASSQDIGGRASTGELFF; cdr3_nt: TGTGCCAGCAGCCAAGATATAGGCGGGAGGGCCTCAACCGGGGAGCTGTTTTTT
j_call: TRBJ1-3; d_call: .; v_call: TRBV5-5; clone_size: few; cdr3_aa: CASSLHRSGNTIYF; cdr3_nt: TGTGCCAGCAGCTTACACCGCTCTGGAAACACCATATATTTT
j_call: TRBJ1-1; d_call: .; v_call: TRBV30; clone_size: once; cdr3_aa: CAAGQRNTEAFF; cdr3_nt: TGTGCCGCTGGACAGAGGAACACTGAAGCTTTCTTT